The sequence of this T cell receptor (beta chain) was determined in a study of blood T cell repertoires in COVID-19 (dated by TCRdb to 2020 to 2022). Regarding the complete study: Collaborator samples came from the United States, Italy and Spain and covered acute and convalescent phases of COVID-19. The dataset comprised deeply sampled blood TCRbeta repertoires from subjects exposed to, actively infected with, or recovered from COVID-19. The repertoires were released in a freely available public database intended as a resource for research on the immune response to SARS-CoV-2. Where available, HLA class I and class II types were taken from metadata supplied by the sample provider and were not determined by assay-based typing. The material from the prospective study consisted of cDNA or gDNA derived from T cells, B-cell-depleted T cells, or PBMCs. Sample metadata almost always included a de-identified subject ID, COVID-19 status, age in years and sex. Samples came from the ongoing ImmuneRACE study (first 160 participants) plus 1,254 subjects from 6 global collaborators. Results the study describes overall, beyond this receptor: The quantity of clinical and demographic metadata differed by source and by participant and was supplied without curation.

A second Seattle source provided samples from volunteer blood donors who had recovered from COVID-19. Each collaborating institution followed its own protocols to collect whole blood in K2EDTA tubes. For TCRbeta analysis, collaborators shipped samples as frozen whole blood, isolated PBMCs, or DNA extracted from either of those sample types. In the case of this clone: Its antigen target is currently unknown. One base away there is no much larger clone; base qualities are not given.

The CDR3 goes from the cysteine to the phenylalanine over 13 residues. Only the CDR3 portion is preserved as DNA: 39 bases, with reading frame beginning at the first base. CDR1 and CDR2 are read off the germline V gene (reference sequence) as GTSNPN and SVGIG. Between the V and J ends, shortened by 3 bases and 2 bases respectively, the junction contains 10 bases. The immunoSEQ Assay, a bias-controlled multiplex PCR, was used to amplify TCRbeta CDR3 regions from genomic DNA. Concerning the study's data processing: The number of nucleated cells in each sample was estimated by amplification of reference gene primers within the assay. To quantify the absolute abundance of each unique TCRbeta CDR3 rearrangement, sequence reads were collapsed and filtered. For each sample, productive Simpson clonality was calculated as the square root of Simpson's diversity index over productive rearrangements. TCRdb limited this immuneACCESS table to in-frame rearrangements with V and J called. A share of clones is missing; checked studies link under half to unresolved V genes, and the rest is unexplained. For V, J and clone size, that table is used; D and trimming come from the DNA. The sample yields approximately 150,000 clones; more than 75% were counted once. Over 2% of the sample is taken by the ten largest.

The sequencing input was peripheral blood. The chain couples TRBV30 to TRBJ1-2, with a weak D call of TRBD1 (5 bases match). The TCR comes from a man aged 45-65 years who had recovered from COVID-19. In nucleotide form, the sequence is TGTGCCTGGAGGTTGGGGGGGAACTATGGCTACACCTTC. Translated, it reads CAWRLGGNYGYTF.